These 9 T cell receptor beta chains share one sample of origin, sequenced in a study of T cell changes during pregnancy in multiple sclerosis. TCRdb's copy holds only in-frame clones and misses some; the assay was immunoSEQ multiplex PCR. The sample lists over 50,000 clones, approximately 86% seen once, with 1.5% to 2% in the top ten. The starting material was peripheral blood, obtained in the first trimester of pregnancy. These receptors originate from a female donor with multiple sclerosis, enrolled in a pregnancy study.

The DNA for the CDR3 is TGCAGCGTTGTATACAGTTCCTACAATGAGCAGTTCTTC. Encoded protein: CSVVYSSYNEQFF. This sequence joins TRBV29-1 and TRBJ2-1, with D uncertain. V was trimmed by 4 bases and J by 1 base, leaving 8 bases between them. This CDR3 comprises 13 residues. Looked up from germline, CDR1 is SQVTM and CDR2 is ANQGSEA.

The chain links TRBV28 to TRBJ2-2; 7 bases align to TRBD2. J gave up 4 bases and V 5 bases, and 7 bases lay outside the gene matches. Germline V gene lookup returns CDR1 MDHEN and CDR2 SYDVKM. The CDR3 sequence is 15 residues long. The CDR3 is CASSPFPGGTGELFF. The CDR3 region has the DNA TGTGCCAGCAGTCCCTTTCCGGGGGGCACCGGGGAGCTGTTTTTT.

V usage is TRBV18 and J usage is TRBJ1-2; no reliable D call. CDR1 and CDR2 (germline): KGHSH, LQKENI. V was pared by 2 bases and J by 7 bases, with 11 bases between. The CDR3 has 13 residues. The CDR3 sequence: CASSPNLGGGYTF. The CDR3 DNA reads TGTGCCAGCTCACCAAATCTCGGAGGTGGCTACACCTTC.

This rearrangement joins TRBV5-1 to TRBJ1-2, with a possible D match to TRBD1 (5 bases). CDR1 is SGHRS and CDR2 is YFSETQ in the germline V gene. Trimming pared 0 bases from V and 6 bases from J, leaving 12 bases between. This CDR3 has 14 amino acids. The CDR3 reads CASSLADTGDGYTF. CDR3 DNA sequence: TGCGCCAGCAGCTTGGCGGACACTGGGGATGGCTACACCTTC.

This clone was observed a handful of times. This chain links TRBV6-5 with TRBJ1-1; 10 bases match TRBD1. V trimming: 2 bases; J trimming: 6 bases; junction bases outside the gene matches: 6. Germline-derived CDR1 and CDR2 are MNHEY and SVGAGI. CDR3 size: 15 residues. CDR3 DNA: TGTGCCAGCAGTTACGCGACCGGACAGGGGGCTGAAGCTTTCTTT. It translates to CASSYATGQGAEAFF.

The chain uses TRBV4-1 and TRBJ2-6; 9 bases are shared with TRBD2. This CDR3 is 19 amino acids long. J gave up 0 bases and V 0 bases, and 6 bases lay outside the gene matches. Germline V CDR1 and CDR2: MGHRA, YSYEKL. As DNA, the CDR3 is TGCGCCAGCAGCCAAGATAGGGCTAGCGGGGCCTCTGGGGCCAACGTCCTGACTTTC. It translates to CASSQDRASGASGANVLTF.

Remarks on this clone: At one end, the junction sequence differs from germline, possibly due to a read error. This chain links TRBV7-3 with TRBJ2-7, with a tentative D call TRBD2 (6 bases). CDR1 SGHTA and CDR2 FQGTGA come from the germline V gene. This CDR3 has 15 residues. The CDR3 here is CASSITGRRDSEQYF. As DNA, the CDR3 is TGTGCCAGCAGCATAACGGGCAGGCGGGATTCCGAGCAGTACTTC.

This clone appeared a few times. At the DNA level, this CDR3 is encoded by other sequences in the same sample as well. The chain recombines TRBV6-5 with TRBJ2-7; 9 bases are shared with TRBD1. Trimming cost V 0 bases and J 3 bases; bases outside gene matches: 3. CDR3 length: 15 residues. The V gene's germline CDR1 is MNHEY and CDR2 SVGAGI. The CDR3 region is CASSYSGTGNYEQYF. In nucleotides, the CDR3 is TGTGCCAGCAGTTACTCTGGGACAGGGAACTACGAGCAGTACTTC.

J is TRBJ2-3 and V is TRBV9, with 8 bases identical to TRBD2. The V gene's germline CDR1 is SGDLS and CDR2 YYNGEE. V dropped 5 bases and J dropped 4; count of bases not matched to a gene: 9. The CDR3 covers 15 residues. The DNA for the CDR3 is TGTGCCAGCAGTGGTACAGCGGGAGATCCAGATACGCAGTATTTT. It translates to CASSGTAGDPDTQYF.